This T cell receptor (beta chain) originates from a study of shared clonotypes between healthy human individuals. The study, taken as a whole, reports: It was only blood that was sampled, and tissue repertoires likely differ. Researchers found naive subsets generally carried larger estimated richness than memory subsets. Non-shared clonotypes showed lower generation probabilities than clonotypes common to all four donors.

This clone appeared a single time. The target antigen is unknown. Germline lookup yields CDR1 MDHEN and CDR2 SYDVKM. There are 17 residues in the CDR3. V was pared by 5 bases and J by 5 bases, with 22 bases between. TCRdb keeps only in-frame clones here, not all; method: immunoSEQ multiplex PCR. The sample yields 2 million to 2.5 million clones, 85% to 95% seen once. Naivety among CD8 cells was defined by CD45RO negativity and positive CCR7 selection, thereby excluding terminally differentiated effector memory CD45RA+ cells. This receptor was identified in a man aged 18 to 29 in good health. Some clones in this sample may be carry-over from other donors' samples. Material for sequencing was naive CD8+ T cells from PBMCs. The chain is built from TRBV28 and TRBJ2-1; D could derive from TRBD1 or TRBD2 (5 bases each). The CDR3 reads CASSTRTGFLGHNEQFF. Written as DNA, the CDR3 is TGTGCCAGCAGTACCCGGACGGGGTTCCTGGGGCACAATGAGCAGTTCTTC. The entire variable domain, with the rest obtained from reference TRBV28 and TRBJ2-1, is as follows: DVKVTQSSRYLVKRTGEKVFLECVQDMDHENMFWYRQDPGLGLRLIYFSYDVKMKEKGDIPEGYSVSREKKERFSLILESASTNQTSMYLCASSTRTGFLGHNEQFFGPGTRLTVL.